The 28 T cell receptor beta chains below come from one sample, sequenced in a study of radiotherapy plus CTLA-4 blockade in lung cancer. Using immunoSEQ multiplex PCR, the repertoire was profiled, and TCRdb retains in-frame clones only, with some absent. The sample lists fewer than 40,000 clones, about 70% seen once, with roughly 5.1% in the top ten. The input for sequencing was peripheral blood, taken from a patient treated with radiotherapy plus ipilimumab. Source of these receptors: a human donor with non-small cell lung cancer whose response to radiotherapy plus ipilimumab could not be evaluated.

J is TRBJ2-2 and V is TRBV27; 10 nucleotides match TRBD1. Looked up from germline, CDR1 is MNHEY and CDR2 is SMNVEV (reference sequence). V lost 6 bases to trimming and J lost 4 bases; unmatched junction nucleotides: 2. The CDR3 spans 14 residues. This chain's CDR3 is CASRTGGSTGELFF. As DNA, the CDR3 is TGTGCCAGCAGGACAGGGGGCAGCACCGGGGAGCTGTTTTTT.

This chain uses TRBV4-1 with TRBJ2-1; D is possibly TRBD2 (5 bases). CDR1 is MGHRA and CDR2 is YSYEKL in the germline V gene. V gave up 1 base and J gave up 4 bases, with 17 bases separating them. CDR3 length: 17 residues. The CDR3 region is CASSQGATGSAYNEQFF. DNA for the CDR3: TGCGCCAGCAGCCAAGGAGCGACTGGGAGTGCTTACAATGAGCAGTTCTTC.

This chain joins TRBV27 and TRBJ2-2; TRBD2 matches 9 bases. The CDR3 is made up of 19 amino acids. The junction had 14 bases not matched to a gene; V was cut back by 6 bases and J by 0 bases. Germline CDR1 and CDR2: MNHEY and SMNVEV (reference sequence). CDR3 DNA: TGTGCCAGCAGGGGTCATCTCTACAGCGGGAGGACGAACACCGGGGAGCTGTTTTTT. Translated: CASRGHLYSGRTNTGELFF.

The chain carries TRBV29-1 and TRBJ2-2; TRBD1 might be the D (6 bases). The length of the CDR3 is 11 residues. V dropped 4 bases and J dropped 6 bases, with 6 bases sitting between them. CDR1 and CDR2 (germline): SQVTM, ANQGSEA. The CDR3 nucleotides are TGCAGCGTTGCAGGGGCCGGGGAGCTGTTTTTT. This translates into CSVAGAGELFF.

This rearrangement joins TRBV9 to TRBJ1-4; D call uncertain. CDR3 size: 15 residues. Germline V gene lookup returns CDR1 SGDLS and CDR2 YYNGEE. V gave up 2 bases and J gave up 5 bases, with 13 bases separating them. The CDR3: CASSVNVGANEKLFF. CDR3 DNA: TGTGCCAGCAGCGTGAACGTCGGAGCGAATGAAAAACTGTTTTTT.

The chain couples TRBV12-5 to TRBJ2-1; 8 nucleotides match TRBD1. V dropped 5 bases and J dropped 8; count of bases not matched to a gene: 5. This CDR3 has 13 amino acids. From germline, CDR1 is LGHNT and CDR2 FRNRAP. The CDR3 DNA follows: TGTGCTAGTGGTCATCAGGACAGGGATGAGCAGTTCTTC. This translates into CASGHQDRDEQFF.

The chain combines TRBV11-2 with TRBJ1-1; D not certain. Germline V CDR1 and CDR2: SGHAT, FQNNGV. The CDR3 contains 13 residues. V was trimmed by 5 bases and J by 4 bases, leaving 11 bases between them. CDR3 loop: CASSPGVGTEAFF. In DNA form, the CDR3 reads TGTGCCAGCAGCCCCGGGGTAGGCACTGAAGCTTTCTTT.

The chain links TRBV4-1 to TRBJ2-2; D is possibly TRBD2 (5 bases). CDR3 length: 18 amino acids. V lost 5 bases to trimming and J lost 4 bases, with 23 bases between them. Germline V lookup: CDR1 MGHRA, CDR2 YSYEKL. CDR3 nucleotides: TGCGCCAGCAGCTATAAAGAGGTCGAGCGGTTCACCACCGGGGAGCTGTTTTTT. Amino acids: CASSYKEVERFTTGELFF.

This clone was found a few times. V and J are TRBV19 and TRBJ2-2, with D perhaps TRBD1 (6 bases). Looked up from germline, CDR1 is LNHDA and CDR2 is SQIVND (reference sequence). This CDR3 contains 16 residues. Between the trimmed V and J ends, which lost 5 bases and 12 bases, there was a span of 25 bases. CDR3 sequence (DNA): TGTGCCAGTAGTTTGACTTCCCGGGACACCGTCGTTAAGCTGTTTTTT. Residues: CASSLTSRDTVVKLFF.

The genes are TRBV18 and TRBJ1-6; weak D call: TRBD1 (5 bases). V was shortened by 3 bases and J by 8 bases, with 17 bases between the two germline ends. Per germline, CDR1 KGHSH and CDR2 LQKENI. The CDR3 loop spans 16 amino acids. CDR3 sequence (DNA): TGTGCCAGCTCACCCGTCAGGGCAGCACCGGATTCACCCCTCCACTTT. It is translated as CASSPVRAAPDSPLHF.

The chain couples TRBV2 to TRBJ2-3; 7 bases line up with TRBD2. Germline assignment: CDR1 SNHLY and CDR2 FYNNEI. The ends lost 7 bases at V and 0 bases at J; junction bases unmatched: 7. The CDR3 runs to 15 residues. The CDR3 here is CASIERGLSTDTQYF. For the CDR3, the DNA is TGTGCCAGCATTGAGCGGGGCCTCAGCACAGATACGCAGTATTTT.

The chain carries TRBV2 and TRBJ1-2; unclear D gene. The CDR3 sequence is 13 residues long. Looked up from germline, CDR1 is SNHLY and CDR2 is FYNNEI. V was pared by 3 bases and J by 4 bases, with 9 bases between. The CDR3 region has the DNA TGTGCCAGCAGTGATACCGGGATCTATGGCTACACCTTC. Translated, it gives CASSDTGIYGYTF.

V and J are TRBV21-1 and TRBJ2-3; no check of the table's D call, TRBD2, against the DNA was made. TRBV21-1 is given as a pseudogene. The CDR3 has 20 residues. In DNA, the CDR3 is TGTGCCAGCAGCAAAGAGTATCAGGCTAGCGGGAGACAAAGGTCAGATACGCAGTATTTT. Translated: CASSKEYQASGRQRSDTQYF.

V is TRBV5-4 and J is TRBJ2-1; TRBD2 agrees at 13 bases. CDR3 length: 17 amino acids. Germline trimming cut 0 bases from V and 7 bases from J; bases unmatched to any gene: 7. Germline assignment: CDR1 SGHNT and CDR2 YYREEE (reference sequence). The CDR3, as DNA: TGTGCCAGCAGCTTGGGGGTACTAGCGGGAGGGCTGAATGAGCAGTTCTTC. Amino acid sequence: CASSLGVLAGGLNEQFF.

The V call is TRBV5-1, the J call TRBJ1-1, with D unclear. V was cut by 3 bases and J by 5 bases, with 14 bases left in between. Germline V gene lookup returns CDR1 SGHRS and CDR2 YFSETQ. There are 14 residues in the CDR3. In DNA, the CDR3 is TGCGCCAGCAGCTCCCGGGGATTGGGGACTGAAGCTTTCTTT. Its protein product is CASSSRGLGTEAFF.

This clone is a singleton in its sample. V usage is TRBV18 and J usage is TRBJ1-1; 7 bases line up with TRBD1. CDR1 and CDR2 from the germline V gene are KGHSH and LQKENI. Germline trimming cut 6 bases from V and 0 bases from J; bases unmatched to any gene: 1. This CDR3 has 13 amino acids. As DNA, the CDR3 is TGTGCCAGCTCGGGGACAGTGAACACTGAAGCTTTCTTT. This translates into CASSGTVNTEAFF.

The count of this clone is one. This chain joins TRBV6-1 and TRBJ2-5, with 8 bases lining up with TRBD2. Gene TRBJ2-7 matches the end of the DNA better, so the J call may be wrong. CDR1 MNHNS and CDR2 SASEGT come from the germline V gene. The CDR3 length is 13 residues. CDR3 DNA: TGTGCCAGCTCAAGCGGGAGTAGGCACGAGCAGTACTTC. Amino acids: CASSSGSRHEQYF.

By its share, this clone is medium-sized. The chain couples TRBV2 to TRBJ1-4; no firm D call. Germline CDR1 reads SNHLY; CDR2 reads FYNNEI. This CDR3 is 11 amino acids long. Deletions cut 6 bases from V and 11 bases from J, with 10 bases between. The CDR3 DNA follows: TGTGCCAGCAGGGGCTCGGTTAAACTGTTTTTT. It is translated as CASRGSVKLFF.

The CDR3 loop reads CATIPGQRYGYTF. The CDR3 DNA is TGTGCCACCATTCCGGGACAGAGGTATGGCTACACCTTC. V and J are TRBV6-5 and TRBJ1-2; TRBD1 agrees at 7 bases. Trimming at V came to 10 bases and at J to 5 bases, leaving 10 bases not matched to a gene. The germline V gene encodes CDR1 MNHEY and CDR2 SVGAGI. The CDR3 totals 13 residues.

The J gene is TRBJ1-4, the V gene TRBV19, with 9 bases identical to TRBD1. Per germline, CDR1 LNHDA and CDR2 SQIVND (reference sequence). V trimming: 7 bases; J trimming: 7 bases; junction bases outside the gene matches: 22. The CDR3 is 19 residues long. The CDR3 DNA reads TGTGCCAGTAACTACGGGGCGAAGGGACAGGGCCCGTTGGGTGAAAAACTGTTTTTT. Its translation is CASNYGAKGQGPLGEKLFF.

This clone was seen only a few times. The chain uses TRBV4-1 and TRBJ2-7, with TRBD2 matching 9 bases. The germline CDR1 and CDR2 sequences are MGHRA and YSYEKL. This CDR3 has 19 residues. V lost 0 bases, J lost 4 bases, and 16 bases stayed unmatched. In DNA form, the CDR3 reads TGCGCCAGCAGCCAAGATAGTCCGGCTAGCGGGATCTTAAGATACGAGCAGTACTTC. Translating gives CASSQDSPASGILRYEQYF.

CDR3 sequence reads: CASSLASGNQETQYF. The CDR3, as DNA: TGCGCCAGCAGCTTGGCCTCCGGGAACCAAGAGACCCAGTACTTC. The chain couples TRBV5-1 to TRBJ2-5; D is perhaps TRBD2 (5 bases). CDR1 is SGHRS, CDR2 YFSETQ, per germline. The CDR3 spans 15 residues. The V gene lost 0 bases and the J gene lost 0 bases, with 9 bases spanning the gap.

The CDR3 DNA is TGTGCCAGCAGTAAGGACAGATACCAAGAGACCCAGTACTTC. It translates to CASSKDRYQETQYF. The gene calls are TRBV2 and TRBJ2-5, with D maybe TRBD1 (6 bases). Germline CDR1 is SNHLY and CDR2 is FYNNEI. This CDR3 region has 14 residues. V lost 5 bases and J lost 0, with 10 bases in between.

The rearrangement links TRBV6-5 to TRBJ2-3; a weak D match, TRBD1 (6 bases). Germline V gene lookup returns CDR1 MNHEY and CDR2 SVGAGI. This CDR3 is built from 14 residues. Trimming removed 8 bases at V and 6 bases at J, with 18 bases between. The CDR3 DNA reads as TGTGCCAGCCTCGGTGGGGGCGCAGGGGATACGCAGTATTTT. Translation: CASLGGGAGDTQYF.

V gene TRBV9 combines with J gene TRBJ2-5; TRBD1 matches at 10 bases. The junction had 7 bases not matched to a gene; V was cut back by 4 bases and J by 4 bases. The CDR3 runs 15 residues. Per germline, CDR1 SGDLS and CDR2 YYNGEE. The CDR3 is CASSKGQGNLETQYF. CDR3 nucleotide sequence: TGTGCCAGCAGCAAGGGACAGGGGAATTTAGAGACCCAGTACTTC.

V gene TRBV30 combines with J gene TRBJ1-4, with a possible D match to TRBD1 (6 bases). Trimming shortened V by 1 base and J by 7 bases, and 16 bases separated the two germline ends. The CDR3 is made up of 15 amino acids. Germline assignment: CDR1 GTSNPN and CDR2 SVGIG (reference sequence). The CDR3 sequence: CAWSAAWGGSEKLFF. DNA for the CDR3: TGTGCCTGGAGTGCGGCCTGGGGGGGCTCTGAAAAACTGTTTTTT. The full variable domain, its missing parts supplied by reference TRBV30 and TRBJ1-4, is SQTIHQWPATLVQPVGSPLSLECTVEGTSNPNLYWYRQAAGRGLQLLFYSVGIGQISSEVPQNLSASRPQDRQFILSSKKLLLSDSGFYLCAWSAAWGGSEKLFFGSGTQLSVL.

V usage is TRBV18 and J usage is TRBJ1-1, with 8 bases fitting TRBD1. Per the germline V gene, CDR1 is KGHSH and CDR2 is LQKENI. The CDR3 loop spans 15 amino acids. With V trimmed by 0 bases and J by 3 bases, 3 bases remained unmatched. CDR3: CASSPPSTGDTEAFF. CDR3 DNA: TGTGCCAGCTCACCACCTTCGACAGGGGACACTGAAGCTTTCTTT.

This clone was detected only a few times. The V and J genes are TRBV5-1 and TRBJ1-1, with a possible D match to TRBD1 (6 bases). The germline V gene has CDR1 SGHRS and CDR2 YFSETQ. V was shortened by 0 bases and J by 3 bases, with 12 bases between the two germline ends. The CDR3 length is 15 residues. The CDR3 DNA sequence: TGCGCCAGCAGCTTGGCGGGGGGCTGGGACACTGAAGCTTTCTTT. Its protein is CASSLAGGWDTEAFF.